This TCR beta chain was obtained from a study of blood T cell repertoires in COVID-19. In the study overall: Material from acute and convalescent COVID-19 was sourced from the United States, Italy and Spain. Nucleic acid was either cDNA or gDNA, and it came from T cells, B-cell-depleted T cells, or PBMCs.

CDR3 size: 15 residues. Trimming shortened V by 3 bases and J by 1 base, and 13 bases separated the two germline ends. Germline CDR1 and CDR2: SGHRS and YFSETQ. Original data processing: Estimated nucleated cell counts came from reference gene primer amplification. Profiled with immunoSEQ multiplex PCR; TCRdb holds only in-frame clones, not every one. For V, J and clone size, that table is used; D and trimming come from the DNA. The top ten hold about 10% of the sample, which has about 98,000 clones, approximately 84% seen once. This clone has only one observation. The sequence derives from a woman aged 80 or over with acute or convalescent COVID-19. Source material: peripheral blood. The V and J genes are TRBV5-1 and TRBJ1-1; possibly TRBD1 for D (6 bases). CDR3 bases: TGCGCCAGCAGCTCATCCGGGACAAGGAACACTGAAGCTTTCTTT. Translating gives CASSSSGTRNTEAFF.